Below are 5 T cell receptor beta chains sequenced from a single sample in a study of response to subunit inactivated influenza vaccine (dated by TCRdb to about 2018). Library construction relied on RT-PCR. Reads for this sample came from an Illumina HiSeq 2500. TCRdb ran its own pipeline on the public reads, namely fastp trimming at Q25 and MiXCR clone calling, and kept in-frame beta chains. Rows merge per CDR3 protein into single entries with the most common DNA and genes. The sample includes 400,000 to 650,000 distinct CDR3 sequences, with approximately 7.8% observed a single time. The top ten clonotypes cover 13% of the sample. This specimen consisted of PBMCs from blood, obtained less than 30 months after vaccination. The receptor set was obtained from a man aged 50 to 75 who received an inactivated influenza vaccine. Donor details come from another sample of the same person, matched by shared clones.

This clonotype has only a few counts. The chain has TRBV6-2 or TRBV6-3 and TRBJ1-1; D remains ambiguous. The CDR3 runs 14 residues. The V end was cut by 7 bases, the J end by 0 bases, with 12 bases between. From germline, CDR1 is MNHEY and CDR2 SVGEGT. CDR3 sequence: CASTSATLNTEAFF. CDR3 sequence (DNA): TGTGCCAGCACCTCGGCCACCCTGAACACTGAAGCTTTCTTT.

This clonotype has a handful of counts. The chain recombines TRBV28 with TRBJ2-3, with 9 bases identical to TRBD2. The CDR3 sequence is 15 residues long. Losses at the gene ends were 8 bases for V and 1 base for J; bases not matched to a gene: 7. Per the germline V gene, CDR1 is MDHEN and CDR2 is SYDVKM. The CDR3 DNA sequence: TGTGCCAGCGTAAATAGCGGGAGCGGCACAGATACGCAGTATTTT. It is translated as CASVNSGSGTDTQYF.

V usage is TRBV5-1 and J usage is TRBJ2-3; D unresolved. The CDR3 has 14 residues. V was clipped by 8 bases and J by 1 base, with 14 bases between them. The germline V gene has CDR1 SGHRS and CDR2 YFSETQ. CDR3 DNA: TGCGCCAGTTCCCCTGGGATCCGCACAGATACGCAGTATTTT. Its protein product is CASSPGIRTDTQYF.

The J gene is TRBJ1-2, the V gene TRBV29-1, with D unclear. Looked up from germline, CDR1 is SQVTM and CDR2 is ANQGSEA. The CDR3 loop spans 11 amino acids. V was clipped by 4 bases and J by 8 bases, with 11 bases between them. The CDR3 spells CSVVDQRGYTF. The CDR3 region has the DNA TGCAGCGTTGTCGATCAGAGAGGCTACACCTTC.

This clonotype has only a few counts. Written as DNA, the CDR3 is TGTGCCAGCAGTGTAAGATACAGGGGCCCACCCATAGATGAGCAGTTCTTC. It codes for CASSVRYRGPPIDEQFF. The J gene is TRBJ2-1, the V gene TRBV6-1, with 7 bases matching TRBD1. CDR1 is MNHNS, CDR2 SASEGT, per germline. This CDR3 is 17 amino acids long. J gave up 8 bases and V 4 bases, and 17 bases lay outside the gene matches.